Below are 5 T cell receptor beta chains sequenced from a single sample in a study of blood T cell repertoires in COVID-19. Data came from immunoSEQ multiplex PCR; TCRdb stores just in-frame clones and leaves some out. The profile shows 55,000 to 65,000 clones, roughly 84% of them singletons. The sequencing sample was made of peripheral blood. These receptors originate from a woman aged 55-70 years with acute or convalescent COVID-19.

CDR3: CASSPDYLNEKLFF. The CDR3 coding sequence is TGTGCCAGCAGTCCGGACTATCTGAATGAAAAACTGTTTTTT. This sequence joins TRBV6-5 and TRBJ1-4, with unresolved D. The CDR3 totals 14 residues. V was pared by 5 bases and J by 5 bases, with 12 bases between. Germline V CDR1 and CDR2: MNHEY, SVGAGI.

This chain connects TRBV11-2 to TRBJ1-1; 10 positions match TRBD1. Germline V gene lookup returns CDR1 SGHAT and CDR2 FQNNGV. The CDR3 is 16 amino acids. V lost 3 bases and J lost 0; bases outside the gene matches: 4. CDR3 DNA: TGTGCCAGCAGCTTCAGGACAGGGGGAATGAACACTGAAGCTTTCTTT. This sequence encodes CASSFRTGGMNTEAFF.

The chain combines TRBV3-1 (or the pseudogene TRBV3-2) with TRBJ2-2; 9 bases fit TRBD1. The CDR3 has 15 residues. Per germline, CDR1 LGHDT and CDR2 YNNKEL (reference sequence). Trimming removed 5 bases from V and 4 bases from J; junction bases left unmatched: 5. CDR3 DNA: TGTGCCAGCAGCTTTGACAGGGGGGGCACCGGGGAGCTGTTTTTT. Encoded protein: CASSFDRGGTGELFF.

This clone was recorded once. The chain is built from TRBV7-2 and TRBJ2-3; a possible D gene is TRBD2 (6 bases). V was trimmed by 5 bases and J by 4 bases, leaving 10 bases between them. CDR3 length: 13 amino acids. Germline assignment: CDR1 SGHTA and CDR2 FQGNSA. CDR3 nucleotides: TGTGCCAGCAGCCCGACTAGATCAGATACGCAGTATTTT. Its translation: CASSPTRSDTQYF. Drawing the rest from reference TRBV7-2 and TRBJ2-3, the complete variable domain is GAGVSQSPSNKVTEKGKDVELRCDPISGHTALYWYRQSLGQGLEFLIYFQGNSAPDKSGLPSDRFSAERTGGSVSTLTIQRTQQEDSAVYLCASSPTRSDTQYFGPGTRLTVL.

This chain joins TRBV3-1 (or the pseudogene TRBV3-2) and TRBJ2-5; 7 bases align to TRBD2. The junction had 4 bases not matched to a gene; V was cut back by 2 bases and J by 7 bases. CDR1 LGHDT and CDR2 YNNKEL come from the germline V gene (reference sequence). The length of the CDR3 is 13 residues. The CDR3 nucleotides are TGTGCCAGCAGCCAAACCCCGGGGGGGACCCAGTACTTC. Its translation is CASSQTPGGTQYF.